Below are 10 T cell receptor beta chains sequenced from a single sample in a study of T cell changes during pregnancy in multiple sclerosis. This table comes from immunoSEQ multiplex PCR, and its TCRdb copy is limited to in-frame clones, with some not included. The data contain 70,000 to 95,000 clones, roughly 93% of them singletons. Sequenced material: peripheral blood, taken in the third trimester of pregnancy. These receptors all come from a female donor with multiple sclerosis, enrolled in a pregnancy study.

The gene calls are TRBV28 and TRBJ2-5; D not certain. The CDR3 spans 11 residues. Germline V lookup: CDR1 MDHEN, CDR2 SYDVKM. V was trimmed by 1 base and J by 5 bases, leaving 2 bases between them. CDR3: CASSLSETQYF. CDR3 coding DNA: TGTGCCAGCAGTTTATCGGAGACCCAGTACTTC.

V and J are TRBV9 and TRBJ2-2; 9 nucleotides agree with TRBD1. Germline V lookup: CDR1 SGDLS, CDR2 YYNGEE. The CDR3 has 15 amino acids. V trimming: 3 bases; J trimming: 7 bases; junction bases outside the gene matches: 7. CDR3 nucleotide sequence: TGTGCCAGCAGCGACATACAGGGGGCGGGCGGGGAGCTGTTTTTT. Protein sequence: CASSDIQGAGGELFF.

The chain has TRBV7-9 and TRBJ2-1, with D maybe TRBD2 (5 bases). CDR3 length: 11 residues. Trimming pared 5 bases from V and 9 bases from J, leaving 8 bases between. Germline lookup yields CDR1 SEHNR and CDR2 FQNEAQ (reference sequence). CDR3 loop: CASSDAGEQFF. The CDR3 region has the DNA TGTGCCAGCAGCGACGCGGGTGAGCAGTTCTTC.

The CDR3 here is CASSVAPSGGFGEQFF. The CDR3 DNA is TGTGCCAGCAGCGTAGCTCCTAGCGGGGGGTTTGGGGAGCAGTTCTTC. This rearrangement joins TRBV9 to TRBJ2-1, with 11 bases aligning to TRBD2. After removal of 0 bases from V and 10 bases from J, the junction contained 9 bases not matched to a gene. Germline V lookup: CDR1 SGDLS, CDR2 YYNGEE. This CDR3 has 16 amino acids.

This chain connects TRBV15 to TRBJ2-5; 8 bases are a match to TRBD1. V trimming: 3 bases; J trimming: 2 bases; junction bases outside the gene matches: 5. The V gene's germline CDR1 is LNHNV and CDR2 YYDKDF (reference sequence). CDR3 size: 15 residues. CDR3 sequence reads: CATSSGTGGQETQYF. The CDR3, as DNA: TGTGCCACCAGCAGTGGGACAGGTGGACAAGAGACCCAGTACTTC. The full variable domain, its missing parts supplied by reference TRBV15 and TRBJ2-5, is DAMVIQNPRYQVTQFGKPVTLSCSQTLNHNVMYWYQQKSSQAPKLLFHYYDKDFNNEADTPDNFQSRRPNTSFCFLDIRSPGLGDTAMYLCATSSGTGGQETQYFGPGTRLLVL.

The gene calls are TRBV2 and TRBJ2-5; D might be TRBD2 (6 bases). CDR3 length: 12 residues. Trimming removed 9 bases from V and 5 bases from J, with 13 bases in between. Germline CDR1 reads SNHLY; CDR2 reads FYNNEI. The CDR3 loop is CARGTPQETQYF. CDR3 DNA sequence: TGTGCCAGAGGGACTCCACAGGAGACCCAGTACTTC.

The chain combines TRBV6-6 with TRBJ1-1; 7 bases agree with TRBD1. Trimming at V came to 2 bases and at J to 6 bases, leaving 3 bases not matched to a gene. CDR1 is MNHNY, CDR2 SVGAGI, per germline (reference sequence). The CDR3 contains 13 residues. This CDR3 is CASSYQDRSEAFF. In nucleotides, the CDR3 is TGTGCCAGCAGTTACCAGGACAGGTCTGAAGCTTTCTTT.

The V gene is TRBV18, the J gene TRBJ2-5, with D perhaps TRBD2 (5 bases). The CDR3 covers 17 residues. Germline V lookup: CDR1 KGHSH, CDR2 LQKENI. V lost 1 base and J 3 bases, leaving 18 bases between the germline ends. Written as DNA, the CDR3 is TGTGCCAGCTCACCACGCGTGGGAAGTATCGGGGAAGAGACCCAGTACTTC. The encoded protein is CASSPRVGSIGEETQYF.

V and J are TRBV5-1 and TRBJ2-7; TRBD1 matches at 9 bases. The CDR3 totals 14 residues. CDR1 is SGHRS, CDR2 YFSETQ, per germline. Unmatched junction bases numbered 8, after V lost 4 bases and J lost 6 bases. The CDR3 DNA follows: TGCGCCAGCAGCCAGGACAGGGGAACGGTCGAGCAGTACTTC. This translates into CASSQDRGTVEQYF.

This rearrangement joins TRBV9 to TRBJ1-4; 7 nucleotides match TRBD1. The CDR3 runs 14 residues. Trimming removed 4 bases from V and 3 bases from J; junction bases left unmatched: 3. Germline V gives CDR1 SGDLS, CDR2 YYNGEE. The CDR3 region has the DNA TGTGCCAGCAGCACCCAGGGGGCTAATGAAAAACTGTTTTTT. Translated: CASSTQGANEKLFF.